The TCR beta chain under discussion was sequenced for a study of blood T cells in healthy people across ages. Study-level information: Researchers report that template switching captured about one barcoded beta molecule per two T cells.

This clonotype was counted between two and nine times. Its cognate antigen is unknown. The use of a sample-barcoded 5' primer and a J-beta primer mix characterized a second PCR of about 7 to 12 cycles. Each CDR3 protein gets one entry after TCRdb re-called the 5' RACE reads with MiXCR. The table shows about 580,000 distinct CDR3 sequences, with 45% to 55% occurring only once. General study results and limits: From one million sequenced T cells, diversity estimates were lower bounds.

This CDR3 is built from 16 residues. Germline-derived CDR1 and CDR2 are MNHNS and SASEGT. J was trimmed by 2 bases and V by 2 bases; bases with no gene match: 7. The sequence derives from a man of 80 years or more in good health. The V and J genes are TRBV6-1 and TRBJ2-5, with 8 bases aligning to TRBD2. What was sequenced was blood. The CDR3 DNA sequence: TGTGCCAGCAGTGAACCGCTAGCGGGCCGACAAGAGACCCAGTACTTC. Its translation is CASSEPLAGRQETQYF.